This T cell receptor (beta chain) was obtained from a study of T cells after yellow fever vaccination. Study conclusions and caveats: FACS-sorted repertoires might harbor abundant contaminating clonotypes from the bulk population.

This clonotype has just a few counts. As yet, its antigen is unknown. Germline V gene sequence: CDR1 DFQATT, CDR2 SNEGSKA (reference sequence). The CDR3 is 15 amino acids. Deletions cut 6 bases from V and 2 bases from J, with 18 bases between. For TCR, cDNA came from 5'RACE template switching, which added a universal primer site and UMIs. TCRdb independently ran MiXCR on the 5' RACE reads; one entry per CDR3 protein. Here the sample spans 400,000 to 450,000 distinct CDR3 sequences, 15% to 20% being singletons. The chain uses TRBV20-1 and TRBJ2-3, with a possible D match to TRBD1 (6 bases). This sequence originates from a young man who received the YFV17D yellow fever vaccine. The sequences come from PBMCs, collected before the yellow fever booster vaccination. The CDR3 bases are TGCAGTGCCCCCCCACAGGGTCCCGTCACAGATACGCAGTATTTT. Protein sequence: CSAPPQGPVTDTQYF.